This T cell receptor (beta chain) is from a study of T cells after posttransplantation cyclophosphamide. Only in-frame clones appear in the TCRdb table, and some are missing; sequencing was by immunoSEQ multiplex PCR. The sample carries around 66,000 clones, 80% to 95% recorded once. On the day of bone marrow donation, the related graft donor provided peripheral blood. Germline V gene sequence: CDR1 SGHTA, CDR2 FQGTGA. The CDR3 has 14 amino acids. V lost 5 bases to trimming and J lost 9 bases; unmatched junction nucleotides: 9. The chain recombines TRBV7-3 with TRBJ2-1, with TRBD1 identical over 8 bases. Source material: PBMCs. The sequence derives from a woman in her twenties or thirties in good health and a related stem cell transplant donor. This CDR3 is CASSRQGSNPEQFF. The CDR3 nucleotides are TGTGCCAGCAGCAGACAGGGGTCTAACCCTGAGCAGTTCTTC. The full variable domain, rest sourced from reference TRBV7-3 and TRBJ2-1, is GAGVSQTPSNKVTEKGKYVELRCDPISGHTALYWYRQSLGQGPEFLIYFQGTGAADDSGLPNDRFFAVRPEGSVSTLKIQRTERGDSAVYLCASSRQGSNPEQFFGPGTRLTVL.